A selection of T cell receptor beta chains follows, all from one sample in a study of cytomegalovirus exposure and HLA in healthy donors. Only in-frame clones appear in the TCRdb table, and some are missing; sequencing was by immunoSEQ multiplex PCR. The sample contains roughly 50,000 clones, roughly 93% of which appear only once. Material: PBMCs. The receptors stem from a young woman in good health and CMV-seropositive. CDR3s include the opening cysteine and the closing phenylalanine or tryptophan. A D gene is named only where the DNA matches it firmly. The size field is filled for only some rows; it gives once, few, many or a size class.

j_gene	abundance	v_gene	d_gene	CDR3nt	CDR3aa
TRBJ1-2	-	TRBV28	-	TGTGCCAGCAGTTTAGTTCGGTATGGCTACACCTTC	CASSLVRYGYTF
TRBJ2-7	-	TRBV9	TRBD2	TGTGCCAGCAGCCTTAGCGGGGGAGACTACGAGCAGTACTTC	CASSLSGGDYEQYF
TRBJ1-5	-	TRBV19	TRBD1	TGTGCCAGTAGTAAAGATTTTGGACAGGGGGCTGATCAGCCCCAGCATTTT	CASSKDFGQGADQPQHF
TRBJ1-3	-	TRBV5-5	-	TGTGCCAGCAGCCGAAACATCGACCGTCGGGAAAACACCATATATTTT	CASSRNIDRRENTIYF
TRBJ2-3	few	TRBV5-4	TRBD1	TGTGCCAGCAGCTTGAGGGACAGGGGGCGCGCAGATACGCAGTATTTT	CASSLRDRGRADTQYF
TRBJ1-4	-	TRBV6-6	-	TGTGCCAGCAACAGAGGGGGATACAATGAAAAACTGTTTTTT	CASNRGGYNEKLFF
TRBJ1-2	once	TRBV5-8	-	TGTGCCAGCAGCTTAGCCGGGACTGCTGCCTATGGCTACACCTTC	CASSLAGTAAYGYTF
TRBJ2-3	-	TRBV7-2	-	TGTGCCAGCAACCGCGGGTCCCCAGATACGCAGTATTTT	CASNRGSPDTQYF
TRBJ1-3	-	TRBV14	-	TGTGCCAGCAGCCGGGGCAGCTCTGGAAACACCATATATTTT	CASSRGSSGNTIYF
TRBJ1-1	-	TRBV7-2	-	TGTGCCAGCAGCTTGCAGGGGCGTACTGAAGCTTTCTTT	CASSLQGRTEAFF
TRBJ2-7	-	TRBV5-1	-	TGCGCCAGCAGCGGAGGCCGAGGGTACGAGCAGTACTTC	CASSGGRGYEQYF
TRBJ1-1	-	TRBV9	-	TGTGCCAGCAGCTACGAGGGTGGCACTGAAGCTTTCTTT	CASSYEGGTEAFF
TRBJ1-3	-	TRBV4-3	TRBD1	TGCGCCAGCAGCCGCCAGGGGGCTGGTGGAAACACCATATATTTT	CASSRQGAGGNTIYF
TRBJ1-3	-	TRBV5-1	-	TGCGCCAGCAGCCAGGACAGCTACCGAAACACCATATATTTT	CASSQDSYRNTIYF
TRBJ2-5	-	TRBV7-8	TRBD2	TGTGCCAGCAGCATAGGACTAGAACTAGAGACCCAGTACTTC	CASSIGLELETQYF
TRBJ1-1	-	TRBV5-1	-	TGCGCCAGCAGCGTACAGGGATTTAACACTGAAGCTTTCTTT	CASSVQGFNTEAFF
TRBJ1-2	-	TRBV28	TRBD1	TGTGCCAGCAGTTCTCCTCCCGACAGGGTTTCTGGCTACACCTTC	CASSSPPDRVSGYTF
TRBJ2-3	-	TRBV29-1	-	TGCAGCGTTGCCTTCGGGGTGGCAGATACGCAGTATTTT	CSVAFGVADTQYF
TRBJ1-5	once	TRBV19	TRBD1	TGTGCCAGTAGCCGCAGGTCGGGACAGACCCCTTATAGCAATCAGCCCCAGCATTTT	CASSRRSGQTPYSNQPQHF
TRBJ1-3	-	TRBV7-8	TRBD1	TGTGCCAGCAGCCCCGGGACAGGTGGAAACACCATATATTTT	CASSPGTGGNTIYF
TRBJ2-1	-	TRBV7-9	TRBD2	TGTGCCAGCAGCCAAGCGGGGATAAACAATGAGCAGTTCTTC	CASSQAGINNEQFF
TRBJ2-2	-	TRBV5-4	-	TGTGCCAGCAGCTTGGACAGGGCCGGGGAGCTGTTTTTT	CASSLDRAGELFF
TRBJ2-3	-	TRBV19	TRBD1	TGTGCCACCTCTGACAGGGCTAGCACAGATACGCAGTATTTT	CATSDRASTDTQYF
TRBJ2-6	-	TRBV6-5	-	TGTGCCAGCAGTACAGGCTTCTCTGGGGCCAACGTCCTGACTTTC	CASSTGFSGANVLTF
TRBJ2-5	-	TRBV27	-	TGTGCCAGCAGTTTGGGCCTCTTGGGGACCCAGTACTTC	CASSLGLLGTQYF
TRBJ1-5	-	TRBV15	TRBD1	TGTGCCACCAGCTCACAGGGGAATCAGCCCCAGCATTTT	CATSSQGNQPQHF
TRBJ2-2	-	TRBV2	TRBD2	TGTGCCAGCAGTGAAATAGCGGGGGGTCTAACCGGGGAGCTGTTTTTT	CASSEIAGGLTGELFF
TRBJ2-3	-	TRBV7-2	-	TGTGCCAGCAGCTTGACGTCCACGGGTCGTGCAGATACGCAGTATTTT	CASSLTSTGRADTQYF
TRBJ2-1	-	TRBV6-5	TRBD2	TGTGCCAGCAGTTACGCTGCGGGGGGGCTGTTGAATGAGCAGTTCTTC	CASSYAAGGLLNEQFF
TRBJ1-1	-	TRBV7-9	-	TGTGCCAGCAGCCCGCAACAGGGTGTAAGTGGTGGGGCTTTCTTT	CASSPQQGVSGGAFF
TRBJ2-5	-	TRBV28	-	TGTGCCAGCAGACTCCCTGAACAAGAGACCCAGTACTTC	CASRLPEQETQYF
TRBJ1-5	-	TRBV15	-	TGTGCCACCGGTGGGGGTGCCGGGACATTTAATCAGCCCCAGCATTTT	CATGGGAGTFNQPQHF
TRBJ2-1	-	TRBV5-1	-	TGCGCCAGCAGCCGACAGGTCGGGGTCAATGAGCAGTTCTTC	CASSRQVGVNEQFF